The 20 T cell receptor beta chains reported below all come from one sample, sequenced in a study of blood T cell repertoires in COVID-19. TCRdb keeps only in-frame clones here, not all; method: immunoSEQ multiplex PCR. The sample includes some 220,000 clones, 84% of them seen just once. What was sequenced was peripheral blood. These TCRs come from a woman aged 60-70 years who had recovered from COVID-19.

The genes are TRBV27 and TRBJ2-1; the D is unclear. CDR3 size: 16 residues. Germline assignment: CDR1 MNHEY and CDR2 SMNVEV (reference sequence). The V end was cut by 0 bases, the J end by 0 bases, with 9 bases between. The CDR3 coding sequence is TGTGCCAGCAGTTTATCGGTCGAGAGCTCCTACAATGAGCAGTTCTTC. Translated, it gives CASSLSVESSYNEQFF.

The chain joins TRBV14 to TRBJ1-5, with 11 bases matching TRBD1. CDR1 is SGHDN, CDR2 FVKESK, per germline. CDR3 length: 15 residues. V was clipped by 0 bases and J by 6 bases; unmatched bases: 1. CDR3 protein: CASSQDGTGGQPQHF. The CDR3 DNA reads TGTGCCAGCAGCCAAGACGGGACAGGGGGTCAGCCCCAGCATTTT.

J is TRBJ2-3 and V is TRBV11-1, with 9 bases aligning to TRBD1. This CDR3 is built from 15 residues. Trimming took 4 bases from V and 4 from J; bases not matched to a gene: 6. From germline, CDR1 is SGHAT and CDR2 FQDESV (reference sequence). The CDR3 DNA reads as TGTGCCAGCAGCTCTGCCGGGACAGGGCCAGATACGCAGTATTTT. The encoded protein is CASSSAGTGPDTQYF.

The rearrangement joins TRBV10-3 to TRBJ1-1; no reliable D call. The V gene's germline CDR1 is ENHRY and CDR2 SYGVKD. V lost 3 bases to trimming and J lost 2 bases, with 10 bases between them. This CDR3 region has 14 residues. The CDR3 here is CAISDSYSNTEAFF. The CDR3 DNA reads TGTGCCATCAGTGATAGTTACAGCAACACTGAAGCTTTCTTT.

The chain joins TRBV30 to TRBJ1-2; D possibly corresponds to TRBD1 (6 bases). The CDR3 length is 11 residues. The V and J ends lost 3 bases and 8 bases respectively, with 10 bases between them. CDR1 and CDR2 from the germline V gene are GTSNPN and SVGIG (reference sequence). The CDR3 region is CAWRGALGYTF. The CDR3 DNA reads TGTGCCTGGAGGGGGGCCCTAGGCTACACCTTC.

The rearrangement links TRBV10-3 to TRBJ1-4, with D possibly being TRBD1 (5 bases). From germline, CDR1 is ENHRY and CDR2 SYGVKD. The CDR3 has 16 residues. Trimming took 3 bases from V and 7 from J, leaving 18 bases between them. CDR3 DNA: TGTGCCATCAGTGAACGGTCAGGGAAGAATGGTGAAAAACTGTTTTTT. Amino acids: CAISERSGKNGEKLFF.

In its sample, this clone was seen a few times. The chain uses TRBV5-5 and TRBJ1-1, with D uncertain. The CDR3 spans 13 residues. V was cut by 4 bases and J by 3 bases, with 10 bases left in between. CDR1 SGHKS and CDR2 YYEKEE come from the germline V gene (reference sequence). The DNA for the CDR3 is TGTGCCAGCAGCCCCGAGGGAGACACTGAAGCTTTCTTT. It translates to CASSPEGDTEAFF.

This clone was seen once. This chain connects TRBV9 to TRBJ2-2; D is unclear. The germline CDR1 and CDR2 sequences are SGDLS and YYNGEE. CDR3 length equals 14 residues. V was cut by 3 bases and J by 6 bases, with 12 bases left in between. The CDR3 DNA reads as TGTGCCAGCAGCGCAATTACACGGGCCGGGGAGCTGTTTTTT. It yields the protein CASSAITRAGELFF.

This clone was recorded once. This rearrangement joins TRBV6-5 to TRBJ1-1, with TRBD1 identical over 9 bases. V was pared by 4 bases and J by 5 bases, with 8 bases of the junction left unmatched. The CDR3 runs 15 residues. CDR1 is MNHEY and CDR2 is SVGAGI in the germline V gene. The chain's CDR3 is CASSSDRGRGTEAFF. The DNA for the CDR3 is TGTGCCAGCAGTTCGGACAGGGGAAGAGGAACTGAAGCTTTCTTT.

V gene TRBV7-2 combines with J gene TRBJ2-7; D remains ambiguous. Germline-derived CDR1 and CDR2 are SGHTA and FQGNSA. V lost 5 bases and J lost 3, with 14 bases in between. This CDR3 spans 14 amino acids. The CDR3 loop reads CASSAELHFYEQYF. CDR3 DNA: TGTGCCAGCAGCGCTGAGCTTCACTTCTACGAGCAGTACTTC.

The V call is TRBV3-1 (or the pseudogene TRBV3-2), the J call TRBJ2-4, with a possible D match to TRBD1 (6 bases). The CDR3 is made up of 13 amino acids. The V end lost 9 bases, the J end lost 2 bases, and 11 bases lay between the germline ends. CDR1 is LGHDT, CDR2 YNNKEL, per germline (reference sequence). The CDR3 region has the DNA TGTGCCAGAGATCGGGACACCAAAAACATTCAGTACTTC. It translates to CARDRDTKNIQYF.

This sequence joins TRBV7-6 and TRBJ1-2; 7 positions match TRBD1. Germline V gives CDR1 SGHVS, CDR2 FNYEAQ. There are 15 residues in the CDR3. Trimming cost V 5 bases and J 3 bases; bases outside gene matches: 9. CDR3 region: CASSPQQGPHYGYTF. CDR3 DNA sequence: TGTGCCAGCAGCCCCCAACAGGGGCCCCACTATGGCTACACCTTC.

The gene calls are TRBV5-5 and TRBJ1-1; 8 nucleotides align to TRBD1. Germline trimming cut 3 bases from V and 1 base from J; bases unmatched to any gene: 8. The CDR3 is 16 amino acids. Germline loops: CDR1 SGHKS, CDR2 YYEKEE (reference sequence). CDR3: CASSSYSGGANTEAFF. CDR3 coding DNA: TGTGCCAGCAGCTCCTATTCAGGGGGCGCGAACACTGAAGCTTTCTTT.

V is TRBV27 and J is TRBJ2-2; TRBD1 matches 10 bases. The CDR3 totals 15 residues. CDR1 and CDR2 from the germline V gene are MNHEY and SMNVEV (reference sequence). Germline trimming cut 8 bases from V and 7 bases from J; bases unmatched to any gene: 10. The CDR3, as DNA: TGTGCCAGCGGGACCGACAGGGGGCTGGGCGGGGAGCTGTTTTTT. Its protein is CASGTDRGLGGELFF.

This sequence joins TRBV5-1 and TRBJ1-2, with 7 nucleotides matching TRBD1. Germline CDR1 and CDR2: SGHRS and YFSETQ. The CDR3 sequence is 15 residues long. V trimming: 2 bases; J trimming: 5 bases; junction bases outside the gene matches: 9. CDR3 coding DNA: TGCGCCAGCAGCTTAGGGGGACAGACGATTTATGGCTACACCTTC. It translates to CASSLGGQTIYGYTF.

The chain has TRBV4-1 and TRBJ2-3, with 11 positions matching TRBD2. The V and J ends lost 4 bases and 5 bases, in that order; junction bases with no gene match: 8. The CDR3 has 16 amino acids. The germline gives CDR1 MGHRA, CDR2 YSYEKL. CDR3 coding DNA: TGCGCCAGCAGCCTCCCTAGCGGGGGGCGGGGAGATACGCAGTATTTT. Encoded protein: CASSLPSGGRGDTQYF.

The chain uses TRBV19 and TRBJ2-5; 12 nucleotides align to TRBD1. This CDR3 region has 13 residues. From germline, CDR1 is LNHDA and CDR2 SQIVND (reference sequence). Trimming at V came to 10 bases and at J to 3 bases, leaving 3 bases not matched to a gene. CDR3 loop: CATGTGGKETQYF. For the CDR3, the DNA is TGTGCCACCGGGACAGGGGGCAAAGAGACCCAGTACTTC.

This chain connects TRBV3-1 (or the pseudogene TRBV3-2) to TRBJ2-5; 7 bases match TRBD2. The germline CDR1 and CDR2 sequences are LGHDT and YNNKEL (reference sequence). This CDR3 comprises 17 residues. Trimming took 2 bases from V and 4 from J; bases not matched to a gene: 13. CDR3 protein: CASSQSRWGDYRETQYF. The CDR3 DNA reads TGTGCCAGCAGCCAAAGTAGGTGGGGGGACTACAGAGAGACCCAGTACTTC.

The chain recombines TRBV7-8 with TRBJ1-2, with D perhaps matching TRBD1 (5 bases). There are 13 residues in the CDR3. CDR1 is SGHVS and CDR2 is FQNEAQ in the germline V gene. V was clipped by 6 bases and J by 5 bases, with 13 bases between them. CDR3 region: CASSPGGGYGYTF. The CDR3 region has the DNA TGTGCCAGCAGTCCCGGGGGGGGTTATGGCTACACCTTC.

The table lists this clone with a count of one. CDR3 coding DNA: TGTGCCTGGGAGAGTTCCAATAATTCACCCCTCCACTTT. Its protein product is CAWESSNNSPLHF. This rearrangement joins TRBV30 to TRBJ1-6; D gene uncertain. The CDR3 spans 13 residues. Germline V gene sequence: CDR1 GTSNPN, CDR2 SVGIG (reference sequence). Trimming removed 5 bases at V and 5 bases at J, with 10 bases between.